The 6 T cell receptor delta chains reported below all come from one sample, sequenced in a study of gamma delta lymphoproliferative disorders and STAT genes. TCRdb fed the multiplex PCR reads into CATT to redo clone calling. The sample has over 1,500 delta-chain clones, approximately 2.7% seen once. PBMCs from patients and controls supplied the genomic DNA for sequencing. The sample comprised blood. The receptors derive from a human donor in good health.

On this clone: With only one base between it and a far larger clone, this is likely a read error. Other DNA sequences in the sample encode the same CDR3. The rearrangement uses TRDV2 and TRDJ3; 11 positions match TRDD3. Germline V CDR1 and CDR2: GEAIGNYY, EKD. This CDR3 has 24 amino acids. The chain's CDR3 is CACDTVRLGDTKTLSSWDTRQMFF. As DNA, the CDR3 is TGTGCCTGTGACACCGTTCGCCTGGGGGATACCAAAACGCTAAGCTCCTGGGACACCCGACAGATGTTCTTC.

Comment on this clone: The amino acid sequence in TCRdb belongs to a much larger clone and departs from this DNA's translation at residue 15, likely a sequencing read error; the sequence shown is translated from the DNA. The gene calls are TRDV1 and TRDJ1; weak D call: TRDD2 (6 bases). The CDR3 runs to 19 residues. The germline V gene encodes CDR1 TSWWSYY and CDR2 QGS. Here the CDR3 DNA reads TGTGCTCTTGGGGAACTCGTCCTACGGTGGGGACCACACACCAATAAACTCATCTTT. Translating gives CALGELVLRWGPHTNKLIF.

This clone has just a few counts. Given a far larger clone just one base away, this is likely a sequencing read error. V is TRDV2 and J is TRDJ3; 13 bases map to TRDD3. The CDR3 spans 20 residues. Germline CDR1 GEAIGNYY, CDR2 EKD. With 3 bases clipped from V and 0 bases from J, the junction kept 7 bases outside the gene matches. The CDR3 region has the DNA TGTGCCTGTGACGCCCTACTGGGGGATACGAGCTCCTGGGACACCCGACAGATGTTTTTC. Protein product: CACDALLGDTSSWDTRQMFF.

This clone is deemed medium-sized. A much larger clone is a single base away; this may be a read error. The CDR3 DNA follows: TGTGCCTGTGACACGCTCGAGCTAGGGGGACCCGATAAACTCATCTTT. This sequence encodes CACDTLELGGPDKLIF. The rearrangement uses TRDV2 and TRDJ1; tentatively, D is TRDD3 (6 bases). Between the trimmed V and J ends, which lost 1 base and 3 bases, there was a span of 17 bases. The CDR3 is 16 residues long. Per the germline V gene, CDR1 is GEAIGNYY and CDR2 is EKD.

This clone was seen more than once but under ten times. A far larger clone is just one base off, so this is likely a read error. The gene calls are TRDV2 and TRDJ1; 7 nucleotides line up with TRDD3. Germline V gene sequence: CDR1 GEAIGNYY, CDR2 EKD. The length of the CDR3 is 15 residues. J was trimmed by 2 bases and V by 4 bases; bases with no gene match: 9. CDR3 amino acids: CACETCQLGTDKLIF. The CDR3, as DNA: TGTGCCTGTGAAACCTGCCAACTGGGGACCGATAAACTCATCTTT.

This clone was picked up a small number of times. This likely reflects a read error, since a far larger clone is one base away. This CDR3 is also generated by other DNA sequences in the sample. The chain carries TRDV2 and TRDJ1; D may be TRDD3 (6 bases). This CDR3 comprises 15 residues. Germline-derived CDR1 and CDR2 are GEAIGNYY and EKD. The CDR3 bases are TGTGCCTGTGACCCCCTGGGGATCGCCACCGACAAACTCATCTTT. Amino acids: CACDPLGIATDKLIF.